In its sample, the clone carrying this T cell receptor (beta chain) was seen once. MiXCR, applied by TCRdb to the 5' RACE reads, yields one record per CDR3 protein. The data contain about 32,000 distinct CDR3 sequences, about 3.8% of them singletons. The data were taken from a study of neurological immune-mediated disorders. The CDR3 contains 12 residues. Germline assignment: CDR1 WSHSY and CDR2 SAAADI. V dropped 8 bases and J dropped 1 base, with 8 bases sitting between them. This sequence joins TRBV10-2 and TRBJ1-1; no clear D. This sequence originates from a man aged 25 to 45 with multiple sclerosis. Input material: PBMCs. The CDR3: CASGRQNTEAFF. The CDR3 nucleotides read TGCGCCAGCGGACGGCAGAACACTGAAGCTTTCTTT.